Each of the 9 T cell receptor beta chains below was sequenced from the same sample in a study of blood T cell repertoires in COVID-19. Assay used: immunoSEQ multiplex PCR; TCRdb lists only in-frame clones, some missing. The top ten clones hold around 0.8% of a sample with nearly 80,000 clones, 80% to 95% of them seen once. Sequenced material: peripheral blood. The receptors derive from a woman older than 75 with acute or convalescent COVID-19.

There are a few counts of this clone. V is TRBV19 and J is TRBJ2-2, with TRBD1 matching 8 bases. The CDR3 length is 15 residues. J gave up 2 bases and V 7 bases, and 6 bases lay outside the gene matches. Germline CDR1 reads LNHDA; CDR2 reads SQIVND (reference sequence). The CDR3 DNA reads TGTGCCAGTAAGACAGGGGAGGTAAACACCGGGGAGCTGTTTTTT. Its translation: CASKTGEVNTGELFF.

The chain uses TRBV29-1 and TRBJ1-3; D is unresolved. V lost 7 bases and J lost 0, with 16 bases in between. This CDR3 has 15 residues. Germline assignment: CDR1 SQVTM and CDR2 ANQGSEA. The CDR3 spells CSASRRTNSGNTIYF. The CDR3 coding sequence is TGCAGCGCCTCTAGACGCACCAACTCTGGAAACACCATATATTTT.

The chain uses TRBV5-4 and TRBJ2-1; possibly TRBD1 for D (6 bases). The CDR3 has 14 amino acids. CDR1 and CDR2 from the germline V gene are SGHNT and YYREEE (reference sequence). V lost 0 bases and J 2 bases, leaving 6 bases between the germline ends. CDR3 sequence reads: CASSLDRAYNEQFF. The CDR3 DNA reads TGTGCCAGCAGCTTGGACAGGGCCTACAATGAGCAGTTCTTC.

CDR3 in DNA: TGTGCCAGCAGTTTTCGGGCAACAGGGGGCTCCACTAATGAAAAACTGTTTTTT. Its protein product is CASSFRATGGSTNEKLFF. The chain employs TRBV27 and TRBJ1-4, with 9 bases that match TRBD1. The CDR3 has 18 residues. Looked up from germline, CDR1 is MNHEY and CDR2 is SMNVEV (reference sequence). The junction had 10 bases not matched to a gene; V was cut back by 3 bases and J by 2 bases.

CDR3 amino acids: CATSDLDPGQGYGTDTQYF. In DNA form, the CDR3 reads TGTGCCACCAGTGATTTGGATCCCGGACAGGGCTATGGTACAGATACGCAGTATTTT. The rearrangement links TRBV24-1 to TRBJ2-3; TRBD1 matches 8 bases. The germline V gene encodes CDR1 KGHDR and CDR2 SFDVKD. V trimming: 0 bases; J trimming: 3 bases; junction bases outside the gene matches: 13. This CDR3 is 19 amino acids long.

This chain joins TRBV19 and TRBJ1-5; 7 positions agree with TRBD1. Germline trimming cut 7 bases from V and 4 bases from J; bases unmatched to any gene: 10. The CDR3 runs to 15 residues. The germline V gene encodes CDR1 LNHDA and CDR2 SQIVND (reference sequence). The CDR3 loop is CASTLDRMVNQPQHF. In DNA form, the CDR3 reads TGTGCCAGTACCTTGGACAGGATGGTGAATCAGCCCCAGCATTTT.

This chain connects TRBV7-9 to TRBJ1-1, with D unclear. V lost 1 base and J 5 bases, leaving 11 bases between the germline ends. CDR1 is SEHNR, CDR2 FQNEAQ, per germline (reference sequence). CDR3 size: 14 residues. This CDR3 is CASSLETSGTEAFF. The CDR3 DNA is TGTGCCAGCAGCTTAGAGACGTCGGGGACTGAAGCTTTCTTT.

V usage is TRBV28 and J usage is TRBJ2-1; D perhaps matches TRBD1 (6 bases). CDR1 and CDR2 (germline): MDHEN, SYDVKM. The CDR3 loop spans 17 amino acids. Trimming removed 5 bases at V and 0 bases at J, with 17 bases between. Written as DNA, the CDR3 is TGTGCCAGCAGTCCGGTTCCAGGGGCCGGCTCCTACAATGAGCAGTTCTTC. This codes for CASSPVPGAGSYNEQFF.

The chain joins TRBV6-5 to TRBJ2-2; TRBD1 agrees at 8 bases. CDR3 size: 13 residues. Per germline, CDR1 MNHEY and CDR2 SVGAGI. V lost 8 bases and J lost 3; bases outside the gene matches: 2. The CDR3 sequence is CASQGADTGELFF. The CDR3 nucleotides are TGTGCCAGCCAGGGGGCGGACACCGGGGAGCTGTTTTTT.